This paragraph covers one T cell receptor (beta chain) sequence. Its antigen remains unidentified. The protocol was immunoSEQ multiplex PCR, while the TCRdb copy is restricted to in-frame clones and leaves out a portion. The repertoire has 200,000 to 250,000 clones, 85% to 95% of them found once; the top ten carry 1%. The sample is drawn from a study of T cell responses to AZD1222 COVID-19 vaccine. Study findings and constraints: Nearly half of spike-specific TCRs reportedly go after variant regions that carry no mutations. Repertoires were obtained only post-peak T cell response. A mostly white British donor set with more females was recruited, and clonal diversity was possibly underestimated.

Per the germline V gene, CDR1 is LGHNA and CDR2 is YNFKEQ. Trimming took off 0 bases at V and 5 bases at J, with 7 bases between the two ends. The CDR3 totals 14 residues. Material: peripheral blood, obtained on day 0 of MenACWY control vaccination. The clonotype was recovered from an adult in good health. This chain links TRBV4-2 with TRBJ2-2; D uncertain. CDR3 in DNA: TGTGCCAGCAGCCAAGAAAAGGTAACCGGGGAGCTGTTTTTT. Residues: CASSQEKVTGELFF.